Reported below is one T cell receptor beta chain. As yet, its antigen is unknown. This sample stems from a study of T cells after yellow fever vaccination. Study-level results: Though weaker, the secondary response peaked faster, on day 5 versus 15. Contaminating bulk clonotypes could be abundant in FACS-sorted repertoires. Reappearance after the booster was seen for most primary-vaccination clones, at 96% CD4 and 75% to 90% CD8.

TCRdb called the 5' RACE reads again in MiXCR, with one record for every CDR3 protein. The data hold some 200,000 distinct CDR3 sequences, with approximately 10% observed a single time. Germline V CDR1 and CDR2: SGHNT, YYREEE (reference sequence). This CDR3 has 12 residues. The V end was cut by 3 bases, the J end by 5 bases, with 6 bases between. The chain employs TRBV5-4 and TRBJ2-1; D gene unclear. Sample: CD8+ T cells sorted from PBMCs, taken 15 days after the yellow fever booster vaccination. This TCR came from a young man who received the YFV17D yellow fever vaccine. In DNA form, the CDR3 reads TGTGCCAGCAGCTCGACCGACAATGAGCAGTTCTTC. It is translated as CASSSTDNEQFF.